The clone carrying this T cell receptor (beta chain) was seen a single time. This sample is part of a study of blood T cell repertoires in COVID-19. Overall study context: Donors in the United States, Italy and Spain gave samples during acute or convalescent COVID-19. Sources were T cells, B-cell-depleted T cells, or PBMCs; the material itself was cDNA or gDNA.

Original analysis: By means of reference gene primer amplification, nucleated cell counts were estimated. This table comes from immunoSEQ multiplex PCR, and its TCRdb copy is limited to in-frame clones, with some not included. V and J calls and clone size are copied from that table; D and trimming were computed from the DNA. The data contain 68,000 or so clones, over 60% of them singletons. The sample taken for sequencing was peripheral blood. This TCR was sampled from a human donor in a cohort sampled during active COVID-19.

CDR3 sequence: CASGASGGADYGYTF. CDR3 DNA: TGTGCCAGCGGGGCATCAGGGGGCGCGGACTATGGCTACACCTTC. The chain recombines TRBV28 with TRBJ1-2; TRBD1 matches 8 bases. Unmatched junction bases numbered 11, after V lost 8 bases and J lost 3 bases. CDR3 length: 15 amino acids. Germline V gene data show CDR1 as MDHEN and CDR2 as SYDVKM.